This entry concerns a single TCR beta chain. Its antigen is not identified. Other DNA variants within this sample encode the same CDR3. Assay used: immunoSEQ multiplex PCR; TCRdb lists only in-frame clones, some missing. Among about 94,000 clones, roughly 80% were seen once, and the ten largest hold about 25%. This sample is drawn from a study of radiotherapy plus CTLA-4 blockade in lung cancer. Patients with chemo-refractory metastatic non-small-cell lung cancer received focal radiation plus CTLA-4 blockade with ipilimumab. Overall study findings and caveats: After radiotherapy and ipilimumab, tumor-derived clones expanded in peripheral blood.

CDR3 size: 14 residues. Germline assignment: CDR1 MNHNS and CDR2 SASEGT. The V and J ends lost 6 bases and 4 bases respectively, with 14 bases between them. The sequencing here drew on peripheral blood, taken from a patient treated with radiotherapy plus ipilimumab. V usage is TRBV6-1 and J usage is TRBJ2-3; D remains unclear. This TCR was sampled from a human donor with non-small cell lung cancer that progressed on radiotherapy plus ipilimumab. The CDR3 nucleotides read TGTGCCAGCAGCTATGCCCAGCATTCAGATACGCAGTATTTT. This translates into CASSYAQHSDTQYF.